This TCR beta chain was identified during a study of radiotherapy plus CTLA-4 blockade in lung cancer. This clone turned up a few times. Germline-derived CDR1 and CDR2 are MDHEN and SYDVKM. V lost 8 bases to trimming and J lost 6 bases, with 25 bases between them. This CDR3 contains 16 residues. Libraries were prepared by immunoSEQ multiplex PCR; TCRdb keeps only in-frame clonotypes and omits some of them. The data contain about 120,000 clones, nearly 80% of them seen just once; the ten biggest clones take up 5.2%. The clonotype comes from a human donor with non-small cell lung cancer who had a partial response to radiotherapy plus ipilimumab. The source was peripheral blood, collected from a patient treated with radiotherapy plus ipilimumab. This sequence joins TRBV28 and TRBJ1-2, with no clear D. The CDR3 DNA reads as TGTGCCAGCTCACCCCCGTCGGGCAGGCGGGTTAATGGCTACACCTTC. It translates to CASSPPSGRRVNGYTF.